A selection of T cell receptor beta chains follows, all from one sample in a study of response to subunit inactivated influenza vaccine. TCRdb recomputed calls from the RT-PCR reads with MiXCR, one row per CDR3 protein. Of hundreds of thousands of distinct CDR3 sequences detected, around 13% appear once; the ten largest clones hold 6% to 8%. The sequences come from PBMCs from blood, collected about 14 days before vaccination. These receptors were obtained from a man between 50 and 59 years old who received an inactivated influenza vaccine. The CDR3 runs from the conserved cysteine through the conserved F or W. Fields, in order: J gene, D gene, V gene, clone size, CDR3 protein, CDR3 DNA. A D gene is named only where the DNA matches it firmly. Rows give clone size only sometimes, using once, few, many, or a class for an expanded clone.

J gene: TRBJ2-7
D gene: -
V gene: TRBV5-1
clone size: -
CDR3 protein: CASTKGDIAYEQYF
CDR3 DNA: TGCGCCAGCACCAAAGGGGACATCGCCTACGAGCAGTACTTC

J gene: TRBJ1-6
D gene: -
V gene: TRBV2
clone size: many
CDR3 protein: CASSRLLPYNSPLHF
CDR3 DNA: TGTGCCAGCAGCCGTTTACTACCCTATAATTCACCCCTCCACTTT

J gene: TRBJ2-4
D gene: TRBD1
V gene: TRBV3-1
clone size: few
CDR3 protein: CASSRQGENIQYF
CDR3 DNA: TGTGCCAGCAGCCGACAGGGTGAAAACATTCAGTACTTC

J gene: TRBJ2-2
D gene: -
V gene: TRBV4-2
clone size: once
CDR3 protein: CASAGQINTGELFF
CDR3 DNA: TGTGCCAGCGCGGGCCAAATAAACACCGGGGAGCTGTTTTTT

J gene: TRBJ2-7
D gene: TRBD1
V gene: TRBV7-2
clone size: -
CDR3 protein: CASSYPQGANEQYF
CDR3 DNA: TGTGCCAGCAGCTACCCGCAGGGGGCGAACGAGCAGTACTTC

J gene: TRBJ2-1
D gene: TRBD1
V gene: TRBV12-3/TRBV12-4
clone size: -
CDR3 protein: CASTGTGSSYNEQFF
CDR3 DNA: TGTGCCAGCACCGGGACAGGGAGCTCCTACAATGAGCAGTTCTTC

J gene: TRBJ2-1
D gene: TRBD2
V gene: TRBV28
clone size: few
CDR3 protein: CASSLPGLASVF
CDR3 DNA: TGTGCCAGCAGTTTACCGGGACTAGCTTCTGTCTTC

J gene: TRBJ1-6
D gene: -
V gene: TRBV5-1
clone size: few
CDR3 protein: CASSLESVNSYNSPLHF
CDR3 DNA: TGCGCCAGCAGCTTGGAAAGTGTCAACTCCTATAATTCACCCCTCCACTTT

J gene: TRBJ1-1
D gene: -
V gene: TRBV7-9
clone size: few
CDR3 protein: CASSPLRTDHQAFF
CDR3 DNA: TGTGCCAGCAGCCCTCTCCGGACAGACCACCAAGCTTTCTTT

J gene: TRBJ1-6
D gene: TRBD1
V gene: TRBV7-9
clone size: -
CDR3 protein: CAGGTGNSPLHF
CDR3 DNA: TGTGCCGGAGGGACAGGGAATTCACCCCTCCACTTT

J gene: TRBJ2-7
D gene: -
V gene: TRBV11-2
clone size: many
CDR3 protein: CASSSLGRSYEQYF
CDR3 DNA: TGTGCCAGCAGCTCTCTGGGGCGCTCCTACGAGCAGTACTTC

J gene: TRBJ1-5
D gene: -
V gene: TRBV5-5
clone size: -
CDR3 protein: CASSLLGGDSNQPQHF
CDR3 DNA: TGTGCCAGCAGCTTGCTCGGGGGTGATAGCAATCAGCCCCAGCATTTT

J gene: TRBJ2-3
D gene: TRBD1
V gene: TRBV29-1
clone size: few
CDR3 protein: CSVSVTGYSDTQYF
CDR3 DNA: TGCAGCGTTTCCGTGACAGGGTATTCAGATACGCAGTATTTT

J gene: TRBJ2-2
D gene: -
V gene: TRBV12-3/TRBV12-4
clone size: many
CDR3 protein: CASSWRSTNTGELFF
CDR3 DNA: TGTGCCAGCAGTTGGAGGAGCACGAACACCGGGGAGCTGTTTTTT

J gene: TRBJ2-3
D gene: -
V gene: TRBV20-1
clone size: -
CDR3 protein: CSARDIPRTDTQYF
CDR3 DNA: TGCAGTGCTAGAGATATCCCGAGAACAGATACGCAGTATTTT

J gene: TRBJ2-1
D gene: TRBD2
V gene: TRBV10-3
clone size: many
CDR3 protein: CAISWTSGSTYNEQFF
CDR3 DNA: TGTGCCATCAGCTGGACTAGCGGGTCAACCTACAATGAGCAGTTCTTC

J gene: TRBJ2-6
D gene: -
V gene: TRBV12-3/TRBV12-4
clone size: few
CDR3 protein: CASTRFPGANVLTF
CDR3 DNA: TGTGCCAGCACGCGTTTCCCTGGGGCCAACGTCCTGACTTTC

J gene: TRBJ2-2
D gene: -
V gene: TRBV29-1
clone size: -
CDR3 protein: CSVAGGPNTGELFF
CDR3 DNA: TGCAGCGTTGCGGGGGGCCCTAACACCGGGGAGCTGTTTTTT

J gene: TRBJ1-5
D gene: TRBD1
V gene: TRBV5-1
clone size: -
CDR3 protein: CARRTGNDNQPQHF
CDR3 DNA: TGCGCCAGACGGACAGGGAACGACAATCAGCCCCAGCATTTT

J gene: TRBJ2-1
D gene: TRBD2
V gene: TRBV12-3/TRBV12-4
clone size: few
CDR3 protein: CASSLSGGGRYNEQFF
CDR3 DNA: TGTGCCAGCAGTTTAAGCGGGGGGGGCCGGTACAATGAGCAGTTCTTC

J gene: TRBJ2-7
D gene: -
V gene: TRBV28
clone size: few
CDR3 protein: CASSQQLGEQYF
CDR3 DNA: TGTGCCAGCAGTCAACAACTGGGGGAGCAGTACTTC

J gene: TRBJ2-3
D gene: -
V gene: TRBV2
clone size: -
CDR3 protein: CASTHYGRSSTDTQYF
CDR3 DNA: TGTGCCAGCACCCACTACGGGAGATCTAGCACAGATACGCAGTATTTT

J gene: TRBJ2-7
D gene: TRBD2
V gene: TRBV28
clone size: -
CDR3 protein: CASSILAGRISYEQYF
CDR3 DNA: TGTGCCAGCAGCATCTTAGCGGGCCGTATCTCCTACGAGCAGTACTTC

J gene: TRBJ2-1
D gene: -
V gene: TRBV10-2
clone size: -
CDR3 protein: CATRGQNLGNEQFF
CDR3 DNA: TGCGCCACCAGAGGGCAAAATCTCGGCAATGAGCAGTTCTTC

J gene: TRBJ2-3
D gene: TRBD1
V gene: TRBV29-1
clone size: few
CDR3 protein: CSTGEGQGAGDTQYF
CDR3 DNA: TGCAGCACGGGTGAAGGACAGGGGGCAGGAGATACGCAGTATTTT

J gene: TRBJ1-1
D gene: -
V gene: TRBV3-1
clone size: -
CDR3 protein: CASSRAKRENTEAFF
CDR3 DNA: TGTGCCAGCAGCCGAGCCAAGCGGGAGAACACTGAAGCTTTCTTT

J gene: TRBJ2-3
D gene: TRBD1
V gene: TRBV5-1
clone size: few
CDR3 protein: CASSLTGTDTDTQYF
CDR3 DNA: TGCGCCAGCAGCCTAACCGGGACAGACACAGATACGCAGTATTTT

J gene: TRBJ2-1
D gene: -
V gene: TRBV7-9
clone size: many
CDR3 protein: CASSSNQYNEQFF
CDR3 DNA: TGTGCCAGCAGCTCGAACCAATACAATGAGCAGTTCTTC

J gene: TRBJ2-3
D gene: -
V gene: TRBV14
clone size: few
CDR3 protein: CASSQGPLTDTQYF
CDR3 DNA: TGTGCCAGCAGCCAGGGCCCCCTCACAGATACGCAGTATTTT

J gene: TRBJ2-3
D gene: -
V gene: TRBV27
clone size: few
CDR3 protein: CASSFFRTWSTDTQYF
CDR3 DNA: TGTGCCAGCAGTTTCTTCAGGACCTGGAGCACAGATACGCAGTATTTT

J gene: TRBJ1-1
D gene: -
V gene: TRBV19
clone size: -
CDR3 protein: CASSSSLWTEAFF
CDR3 DNA: TGTGCCAGTAGTAGCAGTTTGTGGACTGAAGCTTTCTTT

J gene: TRBJ2-7
D gene: -
V gene: TRBV5-1
clone size: -
CDR3 protein: CASRVKAGEQYF
CDR3 DNA: TGCGCCAGCAGAGTGAAGGCGGGGGAGCAGTACTTC

J gene: TRBJ1-2
D gene: -
V gene: TRBV6-5
clone size: -
CDR3 protein: CASSYGQNNNYGYTF
CDR3 DNA: TGTGCCAGCAGTTACGGGCAGAACAACAACTATGGCTACACCTTC

J gene: TRBJ2-7
D gene: -
V gene: TRBV20-1
clone size: few
CDR3 protein: CSATPDGYEQYF
CDR3 DNA: TGCAGTGCGACGCCCGATGGCTACGAGCAGTACTTC

J gene: TRBJ2-7
D gene: TRBD1
V gene: TRBV5-1
clone size: many
CDR3 protein: CASSQHGGGTGSYEQYF
CDR3 DNA: TGCGCCAGCAGTCAGCACGGGGGCGGGACAGGGTCCTACGAGCAGTACTTC

J gene: TRBJ2-1
D gene: -
V gene: TRBV19
clone size: -
CDR3 protein: CASRDGAYNEQFF
CDR3 DNA: TGTGCCAGCCGGGACGGAGCCTACAATGAGCAGTTCTTC

J gene: TRBJ2-7
D gene: -
V gene: TRBV29-1
clone size: many
CDR3 protein: CSVEVSPGYEQYF
CDR3 DNA: TGCAGCGTTGAAGTGAGTCCAGGGTACGAGCAGTACTTC

J gene: TRBJ2-7
D gene: TRBD1
V gene: TRBV28
clone size: few
CDR3 protein: CASRNKGQNYEQYF
CDR3 DNA: TGTGCCAGCAGAAATAAGGGACAGAACTACGAGCAGTACTTC

J gene: TRBJ2-3
D gene: TRBD2
V gene: TRBV5-4
clone size: few
CDR3 protein: CASSSRLAGSTDTQYF
CDR3 DNA: TGTGCCAGCAGCTCTCGACTAGCGGGGAGCACAGATACGCAGTATTTT

J gene: TRBJ2-3
D gene: -
V gene: TRBV12-3/TRBV12-4
clone size: many
CDR3 protein: CASTVRVQDGTQYF
CDR3 DNA: TGTGCCAGCACCGTGAGGGTTCAAGACGGTACGCAGTATTTT

J gene: TRBJ2-7
D gene: TRBD2
V gene: TRBV6-2/TRBV6-3
clone size: -
CDR3 protein: CASSYGTSDPYEQYF
CDR3 DNA: TGTGCCAGCAGTTACGGGACTAGCGACCCCTACGAGCAGTACTTC

J gene: TRBJ2-5
D gene: -
V gene: TRBV24-1
clone size: few
CDR3 protein: CATALGGGETQYF
CDR3 DNA: TGTGCCACCGCCCTAGGGGGTGGAGAGACCCAGTACTTC

J gene: TRBJ2-2
D gene: -
V gene: TRBV20-1
clone size: many
CDR3 protein: CSASRGLTGELFF
CDR3 DNA: TGCAGTGCTAGCAGAGGGTTAACCGGGGAGCTGTTTTTT

J gene: TRBJ1-6
D gene: TRBD1
V gene: TRBV5-5
clone size: -
CDR3 protein: CASSARQGRSPLHF
CDR3 DNA: TGTGCCAGCAGCGCAAGACAGGGACGGTCACCCCTCCACTTT

J gene: TRBJ2-7
D gene: -
V gene: TRBV28
clone size: -
CDR3 protein: CASSGPLTLRMSREQYF
CDR3 DNA: TGTGCCAGCAGCGGGCCATTGACTCTACGAATGAGTCGCGAGCAGTACTTC

J gene: TRBJ2-6
D gene: -
V gene: TRBV10-3
clone size: -
CDR3 protein: CAITQTNSGANVLTF
CDR3 DNA: TGTGCCATCACGCAGACTAACTCTGGGGCCAACGTCCTGACTTTC

J gene: TRBJ2-7
D gene: -
V gene: TRBV28
clone size: few
CDR3 protein: CASSELFPPYEQYF
CDR3 DNA: TGTGCCAGCAGTGAGTTATTTCCCCCATACGAGCAGTACTTC

J gene: TRBJ2-2
D gene: TRBD2
V gene: TRBV6-2/TRBV6-3
clone size: -
CDR3 protein: CASSWPSGRLTGELFF
CDR3 DNA: TGTGCCAGCAGTTGGCCTAGCGGGAGACTAACCGGGGAGCTGTTTTTT

J gene: TRBJ2-7
D gene: -
V gene: TRBV10-3
clone size: few
CDR3 protein: CAISESASSYEQYF
CDR3 DNA: TGTGCCATCAGTGAGTCGGCAAGCTCCTACGAGCAGTACTTC

J gene: TRBJ2-2
D gene: -
V gene: TRBV20-1
clone size: few
CDR3 protein: CSASGVTNTGELFF
CDR3 DNA: TGCAGTGCTAGCGGGGTTACGAACACCGGGGAGCTGTTTTTT

J gene: TRBJ2-1
D gene: -
V gene: TRBV11-2
clone size: few
CDR3 protein: CASSLRVGGPSQFF
CDR3 DNA: TGTGCCAGCAGCTTAAGGGTGGGGGGGCCCTCTCAGTTCTTC

J gene: TRBJ2-1
D gene: -
V gene: TRBV4-3
clone size: once
CDR3 protein: CASSRGRERVTEQFF
CDR3 DNA: TGCGCCAGCAGCCGGGGAAGAGAGCGAGTCACTGAGCAGTTCTTC

J gene: TRBJ2-7
D gene: -
V gene: TRBV13
clone size: -
CDR3 protein: CASSLVGERAYEQYF
CDR3 DNA: TGTGCCAGCAGCTTAGTTGGGGAGAGGGCCTACGAGCAGTACTTC

J gene: TRBJ1-1
D gene: TRBD1
V gene: TRBV6-5
clone size: many
CDR3 protein: CASSYGQGGTEAFF
CDR3 DNA: TGTGCCAGCAGTTACGGACAGGGAGGGACTGAAGCTTTCTTT

J gene: TRBJ2-7
D gene: TRBD1
V gene: TRBV6-1
clone size: few
CDR3 protein: CASGGQGASYEQYF
CDR3 DNA: TGTGCCAGCGGGGGACAGGGGGCTTCCTACGAGCAGTACTTC

J gene: TRBJ2-7
D gene: TRBD1
V gene: TRBV5-1
clone size: -
CDR3 protein: CASPDGTGDEQYF
CDR3 DNA: TGCGCCAGCCCAGATGGGACAGGGGATGAGCAGTACTTC

J gene: TRBJ2-2
D gene: TRBD1
V gene: TRBV7-8
clone size: few
CDR3 protein: CASSFNRGDGELFF
CDR3 DNA: TGTGCCAGCAGCTTCAACAGGGGGGACGGGGAGCTGTTTTTT

J gene: TRBJ2-1
D gene: TRBD2
V gene: TRBV11-3
clone size: -
CDR3 protein: CASSLSSGTSLGSSYNEQFF
CDR3 DNA: TGTGCCAGCAGCTTAAGCTCCGGGACTAGCTTAGGGAGCTCCTACAATGAGCAGTTCTTC

J gene: TRBJ2-1
D gene: TRBD1
V gene: TRBV11-3
clone size: -
CDR3 protein: CASSLGGQGARNEQFF
CDR3 DNA: TGTGCCAGCAGCTTAGGCGGGCAGGGGGCGCGGAATGAGCAGTTCTTC